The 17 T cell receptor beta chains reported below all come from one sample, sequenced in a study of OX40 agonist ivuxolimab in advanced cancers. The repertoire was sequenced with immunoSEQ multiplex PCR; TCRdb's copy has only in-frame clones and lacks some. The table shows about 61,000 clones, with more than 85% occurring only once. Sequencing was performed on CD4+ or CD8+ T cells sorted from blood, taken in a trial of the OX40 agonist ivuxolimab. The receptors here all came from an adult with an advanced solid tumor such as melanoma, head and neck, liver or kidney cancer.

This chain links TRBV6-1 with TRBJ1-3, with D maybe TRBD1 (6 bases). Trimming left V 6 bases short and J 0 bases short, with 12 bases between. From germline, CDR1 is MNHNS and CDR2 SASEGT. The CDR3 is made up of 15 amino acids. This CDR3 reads CASRADSSSGNTIYF. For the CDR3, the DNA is TGTGCCAGCAGGGCGGACAGTTCCTCTGGAAACACCATATATTTT.

The CDR3 coding sequence is TGTGCCAGCGGCGCCGGGACAGGGCGCGGGGAGACCCAGTACTTC. It translates to CASGAGTGRGETQYF. The chain joins TRBV5-5 to TRBJ2-5, with 9 bases identical to TRBD1. Germline V CDR1 and CDR2: SGHKS, YYEKEE (reference sequence). This CDR3 contains 15 residues. The junction had 12 bases not matched to a gene; V was cut back by 7 bases and J by 5 bases. Using reference TRBV5-5 and TRBJ2-5 for the parts outside the CDR3, the full variable domain is DAGVTQSPTHLIKTRGQQVTLRCSPISGHKSVSWYQQVLGQGPQFIFQYYEKEERGRGNFPDRFSARQFPNYSSELNVNALLLGDSALYLCASGAGTGRGETQYFGPGTRLLVL.

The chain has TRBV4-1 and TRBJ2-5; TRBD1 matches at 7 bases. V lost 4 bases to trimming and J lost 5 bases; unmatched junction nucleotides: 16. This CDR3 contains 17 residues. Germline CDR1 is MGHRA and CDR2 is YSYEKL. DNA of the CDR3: TGCGCCAGCAGCCGAAGGGGGCAGTTAGCAAACGCCGAGACCCAGTACTTC. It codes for CASSRRGQLANAETQYF.

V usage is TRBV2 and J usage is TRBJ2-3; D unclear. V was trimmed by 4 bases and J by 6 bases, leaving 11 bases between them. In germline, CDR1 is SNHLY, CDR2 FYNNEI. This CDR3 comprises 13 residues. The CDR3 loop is CASSVLGKDTQYF. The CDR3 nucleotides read TGTGCCAGCAGTGTCTTAGGGAAGGATACGCAGTATTTT.

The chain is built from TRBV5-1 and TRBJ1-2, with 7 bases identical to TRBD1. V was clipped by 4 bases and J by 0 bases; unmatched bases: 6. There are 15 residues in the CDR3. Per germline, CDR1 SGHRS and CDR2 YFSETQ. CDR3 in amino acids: CASSRDSSPNYGYTF. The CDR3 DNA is TGCGCCAGCAGCAGGGACAGCTCCCCTAACTATGGCTACACCTTC.

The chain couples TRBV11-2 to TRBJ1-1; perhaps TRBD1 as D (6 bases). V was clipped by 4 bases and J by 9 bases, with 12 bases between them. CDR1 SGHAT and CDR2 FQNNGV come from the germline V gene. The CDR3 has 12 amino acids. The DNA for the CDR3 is TGTGCCAGCAGCTCGATTACAGGGAAAGCTTTCTTT. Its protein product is CASSSITGKAFF.

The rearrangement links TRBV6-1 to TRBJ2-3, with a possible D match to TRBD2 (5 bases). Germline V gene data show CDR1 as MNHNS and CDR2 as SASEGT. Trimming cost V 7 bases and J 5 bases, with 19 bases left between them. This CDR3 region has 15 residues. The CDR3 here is CASTHNSLEGDTQYF. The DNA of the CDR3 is TGTGCCAGCACGCACAACAGTTTAGAGGGAGATACGCAGTATTTT.

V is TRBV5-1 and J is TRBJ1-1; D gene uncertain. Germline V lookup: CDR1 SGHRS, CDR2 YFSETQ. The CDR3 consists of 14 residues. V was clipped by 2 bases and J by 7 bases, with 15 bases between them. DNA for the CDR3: TGCGCCAGCAGCTTTGGTATCGCTGGGGATGAAGCTTTCTTT. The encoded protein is CASSFGIAGDEAFF.

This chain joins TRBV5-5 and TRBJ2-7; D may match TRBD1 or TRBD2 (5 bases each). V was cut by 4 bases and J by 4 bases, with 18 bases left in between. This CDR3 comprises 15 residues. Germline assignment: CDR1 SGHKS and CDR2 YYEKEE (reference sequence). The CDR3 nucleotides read TGTGCCAGCAGCCCGGGGTCCAGGTACAGGTACGAGCAGTACTTC. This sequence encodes CASSPGSRYRYEQYF. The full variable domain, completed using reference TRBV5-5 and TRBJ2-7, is DAGVTQSPTHLIKTRGQQVTLRCSPISGHKSVSWYQQVLGQGPQFIFQYYEKEERGRGNFPDRFSARQFPNYSSELNVNALLLGDSALYLCASSPGSRYRYEQYFGPGTRLTVT.

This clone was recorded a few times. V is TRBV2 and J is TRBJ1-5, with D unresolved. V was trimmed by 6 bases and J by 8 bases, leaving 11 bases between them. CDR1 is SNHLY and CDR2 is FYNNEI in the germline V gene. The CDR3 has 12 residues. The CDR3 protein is CASRLFGEPQHF. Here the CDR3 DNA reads TGTGCCAGCAGATTATTTGGGGAGCCCCAGCATTTT.

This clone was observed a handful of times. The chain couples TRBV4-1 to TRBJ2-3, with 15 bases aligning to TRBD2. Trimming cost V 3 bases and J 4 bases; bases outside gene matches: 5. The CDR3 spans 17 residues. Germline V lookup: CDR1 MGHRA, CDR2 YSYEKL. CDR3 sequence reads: CASSHSGLAGGPDTQYF. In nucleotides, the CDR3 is TGCGCCAGCAGCCATTCCGGACTAGCGGGGGGGCCAGATACGCAGTATTTT.

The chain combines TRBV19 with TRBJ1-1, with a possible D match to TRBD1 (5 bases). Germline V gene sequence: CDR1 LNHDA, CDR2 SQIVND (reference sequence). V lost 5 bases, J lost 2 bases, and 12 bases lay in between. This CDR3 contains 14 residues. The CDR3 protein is CASSFRQLNTEAFF. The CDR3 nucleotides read TGTGCCAGTAGTTTCCGACAGCTTAACACTGAAGCTTTCTTT.

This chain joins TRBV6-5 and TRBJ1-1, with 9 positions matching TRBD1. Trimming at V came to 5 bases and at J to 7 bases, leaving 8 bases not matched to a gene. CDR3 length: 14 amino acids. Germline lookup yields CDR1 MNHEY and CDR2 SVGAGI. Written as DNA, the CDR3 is TGTGCCAGCAGTAACAGGGGGCGCAGTGATGAAGCTTTCTTT. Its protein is CASSNRGRSDEAFF.

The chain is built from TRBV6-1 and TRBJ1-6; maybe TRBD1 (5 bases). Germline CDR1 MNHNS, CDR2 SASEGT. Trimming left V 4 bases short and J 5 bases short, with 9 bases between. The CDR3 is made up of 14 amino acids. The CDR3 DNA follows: TGTGCCAGCAGTGGGCGACAGAATAATTCACCCCTCCACTTT. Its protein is CASSGRQNNSPLHF.

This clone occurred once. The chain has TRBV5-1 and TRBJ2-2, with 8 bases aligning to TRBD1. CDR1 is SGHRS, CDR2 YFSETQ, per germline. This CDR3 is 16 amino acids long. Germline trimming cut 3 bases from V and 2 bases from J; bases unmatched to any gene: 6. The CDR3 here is CASSYLTGVNTGELFF. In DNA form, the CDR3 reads TGCGCCAGCAGCTACTTGACAGGGGTCAACACCGGGGAGCTGTTTTTT.

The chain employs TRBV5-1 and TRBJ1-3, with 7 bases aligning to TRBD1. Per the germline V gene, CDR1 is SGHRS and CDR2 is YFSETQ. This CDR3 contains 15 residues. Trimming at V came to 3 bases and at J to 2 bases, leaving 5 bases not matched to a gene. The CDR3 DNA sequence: TGCGCCAGCAGCTCACTGACAGGGACTGGAAACACCATATATTTT. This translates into CASSSLTGTGNTIYF.

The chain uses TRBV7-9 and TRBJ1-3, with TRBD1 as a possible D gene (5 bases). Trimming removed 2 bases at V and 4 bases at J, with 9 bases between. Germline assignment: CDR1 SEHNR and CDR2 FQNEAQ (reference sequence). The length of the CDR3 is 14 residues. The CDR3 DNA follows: TGTGCCAGCAGCTTATCTCCAGGGGGAAACACCATATATTTT. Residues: CASSLSPGGNTIYF. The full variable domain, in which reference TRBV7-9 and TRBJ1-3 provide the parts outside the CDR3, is DTGVSQNPRHKITKRGQNVTFRCDPISEHNRLYWYRQTLGQGPEFLTYFQNEAQLEKSRLLSDRFSAERPKGSFSTLEIQRTEQGDSAMYLCASSLSPGGNTIYFGEGSWLTVV.